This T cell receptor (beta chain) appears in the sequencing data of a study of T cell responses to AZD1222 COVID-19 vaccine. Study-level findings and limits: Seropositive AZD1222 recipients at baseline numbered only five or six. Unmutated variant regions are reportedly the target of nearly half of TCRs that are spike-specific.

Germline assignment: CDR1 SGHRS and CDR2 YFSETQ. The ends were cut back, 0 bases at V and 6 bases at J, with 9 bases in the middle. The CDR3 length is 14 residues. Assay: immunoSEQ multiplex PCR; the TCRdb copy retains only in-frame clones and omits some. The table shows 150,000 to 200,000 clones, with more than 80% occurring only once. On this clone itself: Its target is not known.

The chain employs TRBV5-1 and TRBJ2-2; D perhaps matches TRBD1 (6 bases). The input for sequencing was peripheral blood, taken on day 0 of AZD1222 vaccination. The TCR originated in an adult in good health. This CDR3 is CASSLEQGAGELFF. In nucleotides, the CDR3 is TGCGCCAGCAGCTTGGAACAGGGTGCCGGGGAGCTGTTTTTT.